This T cell receptor (beta chain) comes out of a study of T cell clonotyping in hematopoietic cell transplantation. The study, taken as a whole, reports: Graft donor and pretransplant recipient Inverse Simpson Index values predicted broader posttransplant TCR diversity. Pathologically expanded recipient clonotypes increased progressively from day 30 to day 180 as diversity fell.

Germline CDR1 reads SGHRS; CDR2 reads YFSETQ. Trimming cost V 2 bases and J 5 bases; bases outside gene matches: 4. The CDR3 is 15 amino acids. Concerning this clone: Its antigen is as yet unknown.

TCRdb's table, derived via immunoSEQ multiplex PCR, lists solely in-frame clones and lacks some. The sample holds 40,000 to 45,000 clones, roughly 94% seen once. Sequenced material: peripheral blood mononuclear cells. The rearrangement joins TRBV5-1 to TRBJ2-3, with 11 bases lining up with TRBD1. The TCR sequence derives from a woman aged 45-60 years in good health. Some clones in this sample may be carry-over from other donors' samples. CDR3 DNA sequence: TGCGCCAGCAGCTTAGGACAGGGGGCAATAGATACGCAGTATTTT. It translates to CASSLGQGAIDTQYF.